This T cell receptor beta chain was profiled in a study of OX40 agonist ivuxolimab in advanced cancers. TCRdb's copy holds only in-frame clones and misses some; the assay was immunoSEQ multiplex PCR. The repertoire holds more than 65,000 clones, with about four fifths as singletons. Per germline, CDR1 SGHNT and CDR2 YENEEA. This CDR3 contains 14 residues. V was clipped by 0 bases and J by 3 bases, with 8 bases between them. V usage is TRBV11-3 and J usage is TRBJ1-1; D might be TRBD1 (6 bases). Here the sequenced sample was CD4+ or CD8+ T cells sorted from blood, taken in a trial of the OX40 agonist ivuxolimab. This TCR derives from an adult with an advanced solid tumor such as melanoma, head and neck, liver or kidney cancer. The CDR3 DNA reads TGTGCCAGCAGCTTAGAACAGGGTTACACTGAAGCTTTCTTT. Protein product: CASSLEQGYTEAFF.